The 17 T cell receptor beta chains below come from one sample, sequenced in a study of blood T cells in healthy people across ages (dated by TCRdb to about 2015). Preparation of the library involved 5' RACE. Sequencing was carried out with an Illumina HiSeq 2500. The second PCR ran for roughly 7 to 12 cycles and used a J-beta primer mix along with a sample-barcoded 5' primer. TCRdb redid the processing of the public reads, applying fastp at Q25 and MiXCR, and retained in-frame beta chains. Duplicate CDR3 protein sequences are folded into a single record with the most common DNA and genes. The sample data list 450,000 to 700,000 distinct CDR3 sequences, and roughly a quarter of these were observed just once. The ten most abundant clones make up roughly 18% of the sample. The source material was blood. Receptor source: a woman in her 70s in good health.

This clonotype was detected only a few times. The V and J genes are TRBV20-1 and TRBJ2-2; 7 nucleotides match TRBD1. V dropped 1 base and J dropped 0; count of bases not matched to a gene: 8. CDR1 DFQATT and CDR2 SNEGSKA come from the germline V gene (reference sequence). CDR3 size: 17 residues. DNA for the CDR3: TGCAGTGCTAGAGGATATTTAGGGGGCGCGAACACCGGGGAGCTGTTTTTT. This sequence encodes CSARGYLGGANTGELFF.

This clonotype was observed a handful of times. For the CDR3, the DNA is TGTGCCAGCAGCTTAGGGTGGGCCGAGCAGTACTTC. It yields the protein CASSLGWAEQYF. V is TRBV7-2 and J is TRBJ2-5, with no clear D. The tail of the sequence fits TRBJ2-7 better, so the J call may be wrong. The CDR3 has 12 amino acids. Germline V CDR1 and CDR2: SGHTA, FQGNSA.

The V call is TRBV5-1, the J call TRBJ2-1, with unresolved D. Germline CDR1 SGHRS, CDR2 YFSETQ. The CDR3 spans 15 residues. V was cut by 3 bases and J by 1 base, with 11 bases left in between. DNA for the CDR3: TGCGCCAGCAGCTCGGAGAGTCGGTCCTACAATGAGCAGTTCTTC. It is translated as CASSSESRSYNEQFF.

The chain has TRBV10-3 and TRBJ2-7; no clear D gene. The germline V gene has CDR1 ENHRY and CDR2 SYGVKD. The CDR3 is made up of 15 amino acids. V was cut by 1 base and J by 0 bases, with 10 bases left in between. For the CDR3, the DNA is TGTGCCATCAGTGAGTTGCCTTTTAGCTCCTACGAGCAGTACTTC. Amino acids: CAISELPFSSYEQYF.

This chain connects TRBV20-1 to TRBJ2-5; the D call may be TRBD1 or TRBD2 (5 bases each). V was cut by 5 bases and J by 4 bases, with 17 bases left in between. The CDR3 is 14 amino acids. Germline-derived CDR1 and CDR2 are DFQATT and SNEGSKA (reference sequence). DNA for the CDR3: TGCAGTGCTCCCGGGACGCATCGCGGAGAGACCCAGTACTTC. Translation: CSAPGTHRGETQYF.

The V gene is TRBV18, the J gene TRBJ1-4; D is uncertain. Germline V CDR1 and CDR2: KGHSH, LQKENI. Trimming took 2 bases from V and 4 from J, leaving 11 bases between them. The length of the CDR3 is 15 residues. The CDR3 is CASSPRAGFNEKLFF. CDR3 DNA: TGTGCCAGCTCACCAAGGGCAGGCTTTAATGAAAAACTGTTTTTT.

This clonotype came up a few times. The J gene is TRBJ2-3, the V gene TRBV9; 8 bases line up with TRBD2. The V segment lost 4 bases and the J segment 0 bases; nucleotides outside the gene matches: 4. The CDR3 totals 15 residues. Germline V gene data show CDR1 as SGDLS and CDR2 as YYNGEE. As DNA, the CDR3 is TGTGCCAGCAGCACTCGGGGGGGGAGCACAGATACGCAGTATTTT. Its protein is CASSTRGGSTDTQYF. The full variable domain, its missing parts supplied by reference TRBV9 and TRBJ2-3, is DSGVTQTPKHLITATGQRVTLRCSPRSGDLSVYWYQQSLDQGLQFLIQYYNGEERAKGNILERFSAQQFPDLHSELNLSSLELGDSALYFCASSTRGGSTDTQYFGPGTRLTVL.

This chain links TRBV12-3 or TRBV12-4 with TRBJ2-2; D unclear. Trimming took off 3 bases at V and 0 bases at J, with 8 bases between the two ends. The CDR3 is made up of 15 amino acids. CDR3 sequence reads: CASSFRRTNTGELFF. The CDR3 DNA reads TGTGCCAGCAGTTTTCGTAGGACGAACACCGGGGAGCTGTTTTTT.

The rearrangement joins TRBV9 to TRBJ1-2; 7 bases are shared with TRBD1. CDR1 is SGDLS and CDR2 is YYNGEE in the germline V gene. The CDR3 is 14 amino acids. The junction had 8 bases not matched to a gene; V was cut back by 3 bases and J by 6 bases. CDR3 region: CASSATTGVDGYTF. CDR3 nucleotide sequence: TGTGCCAGCAGCGCTACCACAGGGGTAGATGGCTACACCTTC.

This clonotype was seen a few times. The junction differs from germline at one of its ends, possibly a read error. The chain carries TRBV7-2 and TRBJ1-1, with TRBD1 identical over 7 bases. The CDR3 runs to 13 residues. Germline V lookup: CDR1 SGHTA, CDR2 FQGNSA. The CDR3 DNA follows: TGTGCCAGCAGCCAACAGGGGAACACTGGAGCTTTCTTT. This encodes CASSQQGNTGAFF.

This clonotype was seen more than once but under ten times. The chain joins TRBV7-6 to TRBJ2-5; 11 bases align to TRBD2. CDR3 length: 19 amino acids. V lost 5 bases, J lost 13 bases, and 27 bases stayed unmatched. CDR1 and CDR2 from the germline V gene are SGHVS and FNYEAQ. The CDR3: CASSRSTTGLAGGPVNLYF. CDR3 in DNA: TGTGCCAGCAGCCGAAGCACAACGGGGCTAGCGGGGGGCCCGGTAAACTTGTACTTC. The complete variable domain, with remaining parts taken from reference TRBV7-6 and TRBJ2-5, reads GAGVSQSPRYKVTKRGQDVALRCDPISGHVSLYWYRQALGQGPEFLTYFNYEAQQDKSGLPNDRFSAERPEGSISTLTIQRTEQRDSAMYRCASSRSTTGLAGGPVNLYFGPGTRLLVL.

This clonotype has more than one count but fewer than ten. The V call is TRBV6-4, the J call TRBJ2-1, with 14 bases fitting TRBD2. With 7 bases clipped from V and 3 bases from J, the junction kept 26 bases outside the gene matches. This CDR3 comprises 23 residues. The germline V gene has CDR1 MRHNA and CDR2 SNTAGT. In DNA, the CDR3 is TGTGCCAGCACCCCTATAAGACTAGCGGGGGGGCCTAGTTCCGTTCAGATCTACAATGAGCAGTTCTTC. Translating it yields CASTPIRLAGGPSSVQIYNEQFF.

This clonotype was observed a handful of times. CDR3 coding DNA: TGTGCCAGCATAGGACAGGCCTACGAGCAGTACTTC. Translated: CASIGQAYEQYF. The genes are TRBV2 and TRBJ2-7; 7 nucleotides line up with TRBD1. CDR1 and CDR2 from the germline V gene are SNHLY and FYNNEI. This CDR3 comprises 12 residues. V lost 7 bases and J lost 2; bases outside the gene matches: 2.

This clonotype was detected only a few times. The V call is TRBV7-9, the J call TRBJ1-6; no firm D call. CDR1 SEHNR and CDR2 FQNEAQ come from the germline V gene (reference sequence). The CDR3 is 15 amino acids. The V end was cut by 8 bases, the J end by 0 bases, with 11 bases between. The CDR3 DNA sequence: TGTGCCAGCGGGGTGGGGAGCTCCTATAATTCACCCCTCCACTTT. Translation: CASGVGSSYNSPLHF.

This clonotype was counted ten times or more. For the CDR3, the DNA is TGTGCCAGCAGCTTGGCCCGATTAATTACAGGCTCCTACGAGCAGTACTTC. Residues: CASSLARLITGSYEQYF. The gene calls are TRBV7-2 and TRBJ2-7; maybe TRBD1 (5 bases). CDR3 size: 17 residues. CDR1 SGHTA and CDR2 FQGNSA come from the germline V gene. V was cut by 3 bases and J by 0 bases, with 18 bases left in between.

The table lists this clonotype with a few counts. J is TRBJ1-2 and V is TRBV5-1, with 9 bases matching TRBD1. Losses at the gene ends were 4 bases for V and 4 bases for J; bases not matched to a gene: 5. Germline CDR1 SGHRS, CDR2 YFSETQ. The CDR3 contains 14 residues. CDR3 DNA sequence: TGCGCCAGCAGCCCCGGGACAGGGTCCTATGGCTACACCTTC. Translating it yields CASSPGTGSYGYTF.

This chain uses TRBV4-2 with TRBJ2-5, with TRBD2 identical over 8 bases. The J call may be mistaken, given a closer DNA end match to TRBJ2-7. The CDR3 runs 15 residues. In germline, CDR1 is LGHNA, CDR2 YNFKEQ. The CDR3 region is CASSQGPGGDYEQYF. In DNA, the CDR3 is TGTGCCAGCAGCCAAGGACCGGGGGGGGACTACGAGCAGTACTTC.